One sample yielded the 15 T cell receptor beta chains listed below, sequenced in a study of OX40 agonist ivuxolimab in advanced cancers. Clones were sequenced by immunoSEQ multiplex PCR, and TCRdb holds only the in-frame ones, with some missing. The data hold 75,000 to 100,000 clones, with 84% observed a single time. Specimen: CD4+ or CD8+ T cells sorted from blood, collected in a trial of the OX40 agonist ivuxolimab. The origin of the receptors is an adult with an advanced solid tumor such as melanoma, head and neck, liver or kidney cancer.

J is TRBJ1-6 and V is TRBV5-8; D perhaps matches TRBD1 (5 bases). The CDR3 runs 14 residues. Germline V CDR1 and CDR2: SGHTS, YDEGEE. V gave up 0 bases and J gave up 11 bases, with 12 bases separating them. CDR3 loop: CASSLGQGGPPLHF. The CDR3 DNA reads TGTGCCAGCAGCTTGGGGCAGGGTGGTCCACCCCTCCACTTT.

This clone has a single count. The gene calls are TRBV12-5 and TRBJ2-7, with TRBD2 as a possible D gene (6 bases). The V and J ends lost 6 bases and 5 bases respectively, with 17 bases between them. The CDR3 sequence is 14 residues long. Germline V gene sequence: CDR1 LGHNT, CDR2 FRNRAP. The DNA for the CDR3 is TGTGCTAGTGGGGGGGGACGGTGGATCGACGAGCAGTACTTC. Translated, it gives CASGGGRWIDEQYF.

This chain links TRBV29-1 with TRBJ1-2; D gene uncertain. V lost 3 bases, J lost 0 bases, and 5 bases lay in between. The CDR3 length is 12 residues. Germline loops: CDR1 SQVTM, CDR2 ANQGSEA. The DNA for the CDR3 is TGCAGCGTTGACAGGCCTAACTATGGCTACACCTTC. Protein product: CSVDRPNYGYTF.

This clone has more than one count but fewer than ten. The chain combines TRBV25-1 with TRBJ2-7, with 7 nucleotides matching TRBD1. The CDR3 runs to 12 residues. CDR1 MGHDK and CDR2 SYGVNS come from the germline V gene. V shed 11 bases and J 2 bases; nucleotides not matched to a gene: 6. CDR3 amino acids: CAPRGQPYEQYF. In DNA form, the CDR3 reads TGTGCCCCAAGGGGACAGCCCTACGAGCAGTACTTC.

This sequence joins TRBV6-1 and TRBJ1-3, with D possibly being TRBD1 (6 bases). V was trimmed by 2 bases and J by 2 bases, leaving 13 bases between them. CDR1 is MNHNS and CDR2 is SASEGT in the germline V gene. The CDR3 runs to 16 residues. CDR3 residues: CASSEIGQGTGNTIYF. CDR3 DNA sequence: TGTGCCAGCAGTGAAATAGGGCAGGGGACTGGAAACACCATATATTTT.

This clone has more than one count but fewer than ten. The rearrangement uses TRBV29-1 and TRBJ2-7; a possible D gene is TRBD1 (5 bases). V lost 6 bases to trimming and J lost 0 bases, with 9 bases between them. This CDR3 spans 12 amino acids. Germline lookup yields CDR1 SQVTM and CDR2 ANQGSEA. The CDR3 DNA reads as TGCAGCGTACGGACACTCTCCTACGAGCAGTACTTC. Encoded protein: CSVRTLSYEQYF.

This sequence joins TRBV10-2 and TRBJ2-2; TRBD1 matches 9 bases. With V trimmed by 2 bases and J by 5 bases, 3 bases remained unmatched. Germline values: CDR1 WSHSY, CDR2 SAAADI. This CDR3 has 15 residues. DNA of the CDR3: TGCGCCAGCAGTGAGGGGACAGGGTGGACCGGGGAGCTGTTTTTT. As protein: CASSEGTGWTGELFF.

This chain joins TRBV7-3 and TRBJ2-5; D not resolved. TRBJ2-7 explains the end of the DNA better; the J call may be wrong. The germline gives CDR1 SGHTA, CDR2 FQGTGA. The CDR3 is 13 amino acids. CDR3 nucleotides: TGTGCCAGCAGCATCTATACCTCCTACGAGCAGTACTTC. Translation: CASSIYTSYEQYF.

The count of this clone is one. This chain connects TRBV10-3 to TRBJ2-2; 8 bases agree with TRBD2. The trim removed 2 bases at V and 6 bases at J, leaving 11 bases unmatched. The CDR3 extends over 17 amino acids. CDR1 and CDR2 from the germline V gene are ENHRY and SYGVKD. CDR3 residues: CAISETYQRGPAGELFF. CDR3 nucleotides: TGTGCCATCAGTGAGACCTACCAGCGGGGGCCAGCCGGGGAGCTGTTTTTT.

DNA for the CDR3: TGTGCCAGCACGGGAAGAGAGACTGGGGCCAACGTCCTGACTTTC. Translating it yields CASTGRETGANVLTF. J is TRBJ2-6 and V is TRBV6-6; perhaps TRBD2 as D (5 bases). The CDR3 length is 15 residues. Between the trimmed V and J ends, which lost 7 bases and 2 bases, there was a span of 12 bases. The germline V gene encodes CDR1 MNHNY and CDR2 SVGAGI (reference sequence).

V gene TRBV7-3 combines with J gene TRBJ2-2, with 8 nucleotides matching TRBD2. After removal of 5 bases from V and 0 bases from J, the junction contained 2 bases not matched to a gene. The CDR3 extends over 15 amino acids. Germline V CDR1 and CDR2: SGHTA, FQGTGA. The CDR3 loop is CASSVSGANTGELFF. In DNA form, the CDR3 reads TGTGCCAGCAGCGTTAGCGGGGCGAACACCGGGGAGCTGTTTTTT. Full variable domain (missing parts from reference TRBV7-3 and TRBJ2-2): GAGVSQTPSNKVTEKGKYVELRCDPISGHTALYWYRQSLGQGPEFLIYFQGTGAADDSGLPNDRFFAVRPEGSVSTLKIQRTERGDSAVYLCASSVSGANTGELFFGEGSRLTVL.

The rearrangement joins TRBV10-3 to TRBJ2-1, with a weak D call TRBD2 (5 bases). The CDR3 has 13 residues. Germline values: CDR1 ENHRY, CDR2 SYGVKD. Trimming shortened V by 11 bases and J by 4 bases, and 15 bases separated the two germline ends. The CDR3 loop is CAVSGGQYNEQFF. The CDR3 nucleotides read TGTGCCGTTTCGGGCGGGCAATACAATGAGCAGTTCTTC.

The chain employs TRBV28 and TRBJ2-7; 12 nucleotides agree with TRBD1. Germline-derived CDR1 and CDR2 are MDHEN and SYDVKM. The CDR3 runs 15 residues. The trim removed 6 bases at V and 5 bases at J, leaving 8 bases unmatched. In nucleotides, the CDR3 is TGTGCCAGCAGCTCCGGGACAGGGGGCAGGAACGAGCAGTACTTC. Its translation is CASSSGTGGRNEQYF.

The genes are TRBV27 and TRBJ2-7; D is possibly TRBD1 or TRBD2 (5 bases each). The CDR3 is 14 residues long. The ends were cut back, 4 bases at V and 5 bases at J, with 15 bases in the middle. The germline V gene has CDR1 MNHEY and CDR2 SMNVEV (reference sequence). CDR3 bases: TGTGCCAGCAGTTCCCGGGACGGTAGGGACGAGCAGTACTTC. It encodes CASSSRDGRDEQYF.

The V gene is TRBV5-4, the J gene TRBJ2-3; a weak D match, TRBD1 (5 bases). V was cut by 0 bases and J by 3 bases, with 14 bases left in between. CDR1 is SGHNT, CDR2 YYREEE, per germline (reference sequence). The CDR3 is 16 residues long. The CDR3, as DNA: TGTGCCAGCAGCTTGGGTGAGACAGTGAGGACAGATACGCAGTATTTT. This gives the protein CASSLGETVRTDTQYF.